The 28 T cell receptor beta chains listed next were all sequenced from one sample in a study of blood T cell repertoires in COVID-19. The table came from immunoSEQ multiplex PCR; TCRdb's copy has only in-frame clones and leaves some out. The table includes about 43,000 clones, 87% detected once. Sequencing was performed on peripheral blood. Receptors originate from a man in his 60s with active COVID-19.

This clone showed up just a few times. CDR3 sequence (DNA): TGTGCCAGCAGTGGAGGGGCGGGAGGCTACACCTTC. Translated, it gives CASSGGAGGYTF. The chain couples TRBV25-1 to TRBJ1-2, with D perhaps matching TRBD1 (5 bases). CDR3 size: 12 residues. The V and J ends lost 4 bases and 8 bases respectively, with 11 bases between them. Germline V gene data show CDR1 as MGHDK and CDR2 as SYGVNS.

The chain has TRBV7-2 and TRBJ2-5; D is perhaps TRBD2 (7 bases). This CDR3 spans 14 amino acids. Germline CDR1 and CDR2: SGHTA and FQGNSA. Trimming removed 5 bases from V and 5 bases from J, with 15 bases in between. The CDR3 spells CASSAGGLVETQYF. The CDR3 DNA reads as TGTGCCAGCAGCGCCGGGGGGCTGGTGGAGACCCAGTACTTC.

V and J are TRBV29-1 and TRBJ1-3; no definite D call. This CDR3 comprises 12 residues. V lost 6 bases and J 2 bases, leaving 8 bases between the germline ends. Germline V gene sequence: CDR1 SQVTM, CDR2 ANQGSEA. CDR3 loop: CSVLYPGNTIYF. CDR3 coding DNA: TGCAGCGTGCTCTATCCTGGAAACACCATATATTTT.

CDR3 DNA: TGTGCCAGCAGCCCATACAGGGGGCAGGGCGGGGAGCTGTTTTTT. As protein: CASSPYRGQGGELFF. The chain recombines TRBV7-8 with TRBJ2-2; 9 bases are shared with TRBD1. This CDR3 spans 15 amino acids. The ends lost 5 bases at V and 7 bases at J; junction bases unmatched: 8. In germline, CDR1 is SGHVS, CDR2 FQNEAQ. The variable domain in full, completed from reference TRBV7-8 and TRBJ2-2, reads GAGVSQSPRYKVAKRGQDVALRCDPISGHVSLFWYQQALGQGPEFLTYFQNEAQLDKSGLPSDRFFAERPEGSVSTLKIQRTQQEDSAVYLCASSPYRGQGGELFFGEGSRLTVL.

This clone appeared a single time. The CDR3 reads CASSLYRIKSREQYF. The CDR3 nucleotides are TGTGCCAGCAGTTTATATCGGATCAAGTCGAGGGAGCAGTACTTC. The chain carries TRBV28 and TRBJ2-7; D is unclear. The germline CDR1 and CDR2 sequences are MDHEN and SYDVKM. The CDR3 covers 15 residues. Trimming removed 1 base from V and 7 bases from J, with 17 bases in between.

This clone was observed a handful of times. This sequence joins TRBV7-6 and TRBJ2-7, with D unresolved. The ends were cut back, 5 bases at V and 0 bases at J, with 14 bases in the middle. The CDR3 runs 15 residues. Germline CDR1 is SGHVS and CDR2 is FNYEAQ. The CDR3 is CASSPNSLSSYEQYF. The CDR3 nucleotides read TGTGCCAGCAGCCCTAATTCCCTGAGCTCCTACGAGCAGTACTTC.

V is TRBV2 and J is TRBJ2-5, with D perhaps matching TRBD2 (6 bases). Between the trimmed V and J ends, which lost 7 bases and 5 bases, there was a span of 14 bases. The CDR3 runs to 13 residues. CDR1 SNHLY and CDR2 FYNNEI come from the germline V gene. The CDR3 DNA is TGTGCCAGCACCCTAGGACTAACGGAGACCCAGTACTTC. As protein: CASTLGLTETQYF.

The V call is TRBV7-2, the J call TRBJ1-2; D is undetermined. V lost 0 bases, J lost 8 bases, and 10 bases lay in between. In germline, CDR1 is SGHTA, CDR2 FQGNSA. The CDR3 is made up of 13 amino acids. The CDR3 sequence: CASSLAPQRGYTF. The CDR3 nucleotides read TGTGCCAGCAGCTTAGCCCCTCAGAGGGGCTACACCTTC.

The chain has TRBV7-9 and TRBJ2-7; TRBD1 matches at 9 bases. The CDR3 contains 12 residues. V shed 5 bases and J 5 bases; nucleotides not matched to a gene: 1. Germline V gene data show CDR1 as SEHNR and CDR2 as FQNEAQ (reference sequence). The CDR3 region has the DNA TGTGCCAGCAGCCGGGACAGGGACGAGCAGTACTTC. It specifies CASSRDRDEQYF.

The V and J genes are TRBV7-8 and TRBJ1-1; 7 positions match TRBD1. V shed 5 bases and J 0 bases; nucleotides not matched to a gene: 9. This CDR3 is built from 16 residues. Looked up from germline, CDR1 is SGHVS and CDR2 is FQNEAQ. CDR3 sequence reads: CASSLGQAPVNTEAFF. CDR3 in DNA: TGTGCCAGCAGCCTCGGACAGGCCCCCGTGAACACTGAAGCTTTCTTT.

CDR3 residues: CASSPSDRNYGYTF. The CDR3 region has the DNA TGTGCCAGCTCCCCGTCCGACAGAAACTATGGCTACACCTTC. The gene calls are TRBV18 and TRBJ1-2, with D possibly being TRBD1 (5 bases). Germline lookup yields CDR1 KGHSH and CDR2 LQKENI. Trimming pared 6 bases from V and 2 bases from J, leaving 13 bases between. CDR3 length: 14 residues.

This rearrangement joins TRBV3-1 (or the pseudogene TRBV3-2) to TRBJ1-6; 7 bases line up with TRBD1. V lost 3 bases to trimming and J lost 0 bases; unmatched junction nucleotides: 5. The CDR3 has 17 residues. The germline gives CDR1 LGHDT, CDR2 YNNKEL (reference sequence). This chain's CDR3 is CASSQAQGSSYNSPLHF. The CDR3 bases are TGTGCCAGCAGCCAGGCACAGGGGAGCTCCTATAATTCACCCCTCCACTTT.

The rearrangement joins TRBV2 to TRBJ2-2; TRBD1 matches 10 bases. CDR1 and CDR2 (germline): SNHLY, FYNNEI. This CDR3 contains 14 residues. V was pared by 6 bases and J by 6 bases, with 4 bases of the junction left unmatched. The CDR3 loop reads CASRAGTGAGELFF. In nucleotides, the CDR3 is TGTGCCAGCAGGGCCGGGACAGGGGCCGGGGAGCTGTTTTTT.

The J gene is TRBJ2-7, the V gene TRBV7-9, with D maybe TRBD1 (5 bases). This CDR3 has 12 residues. CDR1 and CDR2 (germline): SEHNR, FQNEAQ (reference sequence). Trimming removed 5 bases from V and 3 bases from J, with 8 bases in between. The CDR3 DNA reads TGTGCCAGCAGCCCGACAGACTACGAGCAGTACTTC. Translated, it gives CASSPTDYEQYF.

J is TRBJ2-3 and V is TRBV20-1, with TRBD2 identical over 9 bases. V lost 3 bases, J lost 6 bases, and 7 bases stayed unmatched. The CDR3 length is 14 residues. Per the germline V gene, CDR1 is DFQATT and CDR2 is SNEGSKA (reference sequence). CDR3 nucleotide sequence: TGCAGTGCTAGTCGCGGGGGGGCGGGGGATACGCAGTATTTT. This codes for CSASRGGAGDTQYF.

This clone was picked up one time. The chain links TRBV9 to TRBJ2-4; TRBD1 is a possible D gene (6 bases). The ends were cut back, 6 bases at V and 1 base at J, with 17 bases in the middle. The germline CDR1 and CDR2 sequences are SGDLS and YYNGEE. This CDR3 comprises 16 residues. This CDR3 is CASKGPTGMAKNIQYF. The CDR3 DNA is TGTGCCAGCAAGGGTCCCACAGGGATGGCCAAAAACATTCAGTACTTC.

The chain recombines TRBV5-4 with TRBJ2-7; 9 bases map to TRBD1. From germline, CDR1 is SGHNT and CDR2 YYREEE (reference sequence). This CDR3 region has 13 residues. The V and J ends lost 0 bases and 6 bases, in that order; junction bases with no gene match: 1. CDR3 nucleotides: TGTGCCAGCAGCTTGGAGACAGGGGGCGAGCAGTACTTC. Its translation is CASSLETGGEQYF.

The rearrangement joins TRBV29-1 to TRBJ1-1, with D possibly being TRBD1 (6 bases). Germline values: CDR1 SQVTM, CDR2 ANQGSEA. V lost 2 bases and J lost 6, with 13 bases in between. This CDR3 is 13 amino acids long. The chain's CDR3 is CSVERDTQAEAFF. The CDR3 DNA follows: TGCAGCGTTGAACGGGACACCCAAGCTGAAGCTTTCTTT.

The CDR3 sequence is CATSDFRGDNNEQFF. The DNA of the CDR3 is TGTGCCACCAGTGATTTCAGGGGAGATAACAATGAGCAGTTCTTC. The chain couples TRBV24-1 to TRBJ2-1; D is perhaps TRBD1 (6 bases). The CDR3 runs to 15 residues. V shed 1 base and J shed 5 bases, with 11 bases lying between them. From germline, CDR1 is KGHDR and CDR2 SFDVKD.

This clone was seen just once. The chain is built from TRBV4-1 and TRBJ2-3; 7 bases fit TRBD2. V shed 3 bases and J 3 bases; nucleotides not matched to a gene: 9. This CDR3 spans 16 amino acids. Looked up from germline, CDR1 is MGHRA and CDR2 is YSYEKL. CDR3 in DNA: TGCGCCAGCAGCCAGGCGGGAGAGGGGAGGACAGATACGCAGTATTTT. This sequence encodes CASSQAGEGRTDTQYF.

Regarding this clone: Other DNA sequences in the sample encode the same CDR3. The chain is built from TRBV6-5 and TRBJ2-7, with a tentative D call TRBD1 (6 bases). Trimming removed 10 bases from V and 4 bases from J, with 17 bases in between. CDR1 MNHEY and CDR2 SVGAGI come from the germline V gene. The CDR3 is 13 amino acids. DNA of the CDR3: TGTGCCACTTCGCAGGGGCAATGGTACGAGCAGTACTTC. Protein sequence: CATSQGQWYEQYF.

This clone was observed a few times. The J gene is TRBJ1-1, the V gene TRBV28; 7 bases map to TRBD1. V was clipped by 8 bases and J by 7 bases; unmatched bases: 10. The CDR3 runs to 13 residues. In germline, CDR1 is MDHEN, CDR2 SYDVKM. The CDR3 DNA reads TGTGCCAGCTATATTCGCGACAGGGATGAAGCTTTCTTT. Its translation: CASYIRDRDEAFF.

This chain uses TRBV29-1 with TRBJ1-1; D gene uncertain. The V gene's germline CDR1 is SQVTM and CDR2 ANQGSEA. Trimming pared 2 bases from V and 1 base from J, leaving 8 bases between. The CDR3 is made up of 13 amino acids. The CDR3 coding sequence is TGCAGCGTTGAAAGCGAAGGGAACACTGAAGCTTTCTTT. The encoded protein is CSVESEGNTEAFF.

The CDR3 here is CASSLRAGGADTQYF. CDR3 nucleotides: TGTGCCAGCAGCCTTAGGGCAGGGGGAGCAGATACGCAGTATTTT. The V and J genes are TRBV14 and TRBJ2-3, with 7 bases aligning to TRBD1. CDR3 length: 15 residues. In germline, CDR1 is SGHDN, CDR2 FVKESK. V shed 4 bases, J shed 4 bases, and the junction held 8 bases outside the gene matches.

The V and J genes are TRBV19 and TRBJ1-1, with 7 bases aligning to TRBD1. Germline CDR1 is LNHDA and CDR2 is SQIVND (reference sequence). This CDR3 is built from 14 residues. Trimming took 7 bases from V and 1 from J; bases not matched to a gene: 6. CDR3 region: CASIGNRGNTEAFF. The CDR3 DNA reads TGTGCCAGTATCGGAAACAGGGGGAACACTGAAGCTTTCTTT. Drawing the rest from reference TRBV19 and TRBJ1-1, the complete variable domain is DGGITQSPKYLFRKEGQNVTLSCEQNLNHDAMYWYRQDPGQGLRLIYYSQIVNDFQKGDIAEGYSVSREKKESFPLTVTSAQKNPTAFYLCASIGNRGNTEAFFGQGTRLTVV.

This clone was recorded once. V gene TRBV28 combines with J gene TRBJ1-3, with 7 bases lining up with TRBD1. The germline gives CDR1 MDHEN, CDR2 SYDVKM. The CDR3 runs 12 residues. V trimming: 9 bases; J trimming: 2 bases; junction bases outside the gene matches: 1. The CDR3 DNA is TGTGCCAGTACAGGGGCTGGAAACACCATATATTTT. It encodes CASTGAGNTIYF.

The chain links TRBV5-6 to TRBJ1-2; weak D call: TRBD1 (5 bases). The CDR3 is made up of 14 amino acids. CDR1 and CDR2 from the germline V gene are SGHDT and YYEEEE. Trimming took 1 base from V and 4 from J, leaving 11 bases between them. The CDR3: CASSLPGFIYGYTF. As DNA, the CDR3 is TGTGCCAGCAGCTTGCCAGGGTTCATCTATGGCTACACCTTC.

The chain employs TRBV11-2 and TRBJ2-3; a possible D gene is TRBD2 (6 bases). From germline, CDR1 is SGHAT and CDR2 FQNNGV. The CDR3 extends over 15 amino acids. Deletions cut 4 bases from V and 2 bases from J, with 13 bases between. CDR3 sequence (DNA): TGTGCCAGCAGCTCCGATAGCGGATACACAGATACGCAGTATTTT. Translating gives CASSSDSGYTDTQYF.